This T cell receptor (beta chain) stems from a study of T cells in Graves' hyperthyroidism and ophthalmopathy. Study findings and constraints: Blood also carried most thyroid clonotypes expanded above 0.001.

Amplified TCR beta CDR3 regions derived from RNA transcripts. HTBI primers drove first-round RT-PCR of the TCR CDR3. TCRdb passed the multiplex PCR reads through MiXCR, listing each CDR3 protein once. Of about 610,000 distinct CDR3 sequences in the sample, roughly 15% were seen once. The germline gives CDR1 LNHDA, CDR2 SQIVND (reference sequence). The CDR3 covers 13 residues. The V end lost 4 bases, the J end lost 3 bases, and 7 bases lay between the germline ends. This clonotype was detected many times. Its antigen is as yet unknown. Each diagnosis drew on symptoms, thyroxine, TRAb, thyroid ultrasound and orbital computed tomography findings. Fresh 10 ml peripheral blood yielded PBMCs.

The sequence was collected from a woman between 40 and 55 years old with Graves' ophthalmopathy. The sequencing input was blood. V gene TRBV19 combines with J gene TRBJ1-5; TRBD1 might be the D (6 bases). The CDR3, as DNA: TGTGCCAGTAGTAGGGACAACAATCAGCCCCAGCATTTT. Amino acid sequence: CASSRDNNQPQHF.